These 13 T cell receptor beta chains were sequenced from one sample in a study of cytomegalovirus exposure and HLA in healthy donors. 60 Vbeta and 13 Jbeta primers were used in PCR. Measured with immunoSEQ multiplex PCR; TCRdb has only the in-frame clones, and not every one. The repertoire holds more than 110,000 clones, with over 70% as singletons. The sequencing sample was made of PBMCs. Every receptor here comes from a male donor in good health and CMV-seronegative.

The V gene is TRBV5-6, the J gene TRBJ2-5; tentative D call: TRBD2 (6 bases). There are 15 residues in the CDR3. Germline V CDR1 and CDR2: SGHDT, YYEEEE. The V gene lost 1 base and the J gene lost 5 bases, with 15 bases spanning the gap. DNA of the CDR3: TGTGCCAGCAGCTTGTCTCCGGCTGGGAGGGAGACCCAGTACTTC. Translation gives CASSLSPAGRETQYF.

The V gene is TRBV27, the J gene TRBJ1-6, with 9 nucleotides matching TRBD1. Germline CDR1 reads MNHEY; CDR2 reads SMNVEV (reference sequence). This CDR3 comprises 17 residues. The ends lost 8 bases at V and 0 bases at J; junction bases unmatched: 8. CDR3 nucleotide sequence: TGTGCCAGCGGCCGGGACAGGGAGAGCTCCTATAATTCACCCCTCCACTTT. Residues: CASGRDRESSYNSPLHF.

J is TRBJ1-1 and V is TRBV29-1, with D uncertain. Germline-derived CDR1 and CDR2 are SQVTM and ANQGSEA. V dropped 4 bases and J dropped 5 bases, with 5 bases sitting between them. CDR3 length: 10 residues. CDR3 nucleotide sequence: TGCAGCGTTGCTAATACTGAAGCTTTCTTT. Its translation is CSVANTEAFF.

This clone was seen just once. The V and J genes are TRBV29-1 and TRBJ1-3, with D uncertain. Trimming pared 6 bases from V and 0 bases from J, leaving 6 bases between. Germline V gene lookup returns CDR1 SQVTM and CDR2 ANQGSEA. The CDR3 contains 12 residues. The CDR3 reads CSVRFSGNTIYF. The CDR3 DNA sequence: TGCAGCGTGCGGTTCTCTGGAAACACCATATATTTT.

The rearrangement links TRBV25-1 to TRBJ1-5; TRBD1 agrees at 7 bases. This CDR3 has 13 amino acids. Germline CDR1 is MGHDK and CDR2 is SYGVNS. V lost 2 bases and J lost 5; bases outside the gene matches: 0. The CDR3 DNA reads TGTGCCAGCAGTGAACAGGGGGATCAGCCCCAGCATTTT. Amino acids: CASSEQGDQPQHF.

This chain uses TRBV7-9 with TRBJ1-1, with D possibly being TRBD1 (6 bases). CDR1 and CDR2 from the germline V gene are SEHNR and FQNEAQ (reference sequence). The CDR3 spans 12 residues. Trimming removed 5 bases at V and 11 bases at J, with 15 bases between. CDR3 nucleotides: TGTGCCAGCAGCCCGACAGGCATTGAGGCTTTCTTT. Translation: CASSPTGIEAFF.

CDR3 in amino acids: CASSIGTGGTGYTF. CDR3 DNA: TGTGCCAGTAGTATTGGGACAGGGGGAACGGGCTACACCTTC. The rearrangement links TRBV19 to TRBJ1-2; 11 bases agree with TRBD1. Germline CDR1 is LNHDA and CDR2 is SQIVND (reference sequence). V shed 3 bases and J 8 bases; nucleotides not matched to a gene: 5. The CDR3 covers 14 residues. Full variable domain (outside the CDR3, taken from reference TRBV19 and TRBJ1-2): DGGITQSPKYLFRKEGQNVTLSCEQNLNHDAMYWYRQDPGQGLRLIYYSQIVNDFQKGDIAEGYSVSREKKESFPLTVTSAQKNPTAFYLCASSIGTGGTGYTFGSGTRLTVV.

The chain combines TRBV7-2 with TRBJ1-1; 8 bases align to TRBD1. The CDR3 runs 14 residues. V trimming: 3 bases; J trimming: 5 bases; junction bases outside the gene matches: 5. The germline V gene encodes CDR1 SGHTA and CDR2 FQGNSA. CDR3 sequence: CASSFRTGPTEAFF. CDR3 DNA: TGTGCCAGCAGCTTTCGGACAGGGCCTACTGAAGCTTTCTTT.

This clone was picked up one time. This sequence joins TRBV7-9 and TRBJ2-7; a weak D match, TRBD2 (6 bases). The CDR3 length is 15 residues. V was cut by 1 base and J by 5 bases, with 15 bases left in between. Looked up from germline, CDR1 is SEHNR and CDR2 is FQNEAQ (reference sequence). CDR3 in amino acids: CASSLEWGVLDEQYF. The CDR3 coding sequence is TGTGCCAGCAGCTTAGAGTGGGGGGTTTTGGACGAGCAGTACTTC.

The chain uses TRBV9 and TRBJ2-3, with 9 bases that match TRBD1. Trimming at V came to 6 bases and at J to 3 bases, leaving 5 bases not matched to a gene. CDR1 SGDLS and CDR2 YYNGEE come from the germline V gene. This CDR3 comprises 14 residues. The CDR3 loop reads CASTGTGLTDTQYF. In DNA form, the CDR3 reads TGTGCCAGCACTGGGACAGGGTTAACAGATACGCAGTATTTT.

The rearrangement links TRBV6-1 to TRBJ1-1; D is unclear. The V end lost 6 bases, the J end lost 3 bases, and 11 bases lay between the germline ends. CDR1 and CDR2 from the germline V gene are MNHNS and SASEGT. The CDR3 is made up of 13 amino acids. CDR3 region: CASSADRDTEAFF. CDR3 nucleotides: TGTGCCAGCAGCGCCGACCGGGACACTGAAGCTTTCTTT.

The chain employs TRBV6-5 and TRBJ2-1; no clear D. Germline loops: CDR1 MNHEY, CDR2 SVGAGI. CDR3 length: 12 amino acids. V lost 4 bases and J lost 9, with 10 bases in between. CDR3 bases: TGTGCCAGCAGTTTGCGAAGAGGTGAGCAGTTCTTC. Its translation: CASSLRRGEQFF.

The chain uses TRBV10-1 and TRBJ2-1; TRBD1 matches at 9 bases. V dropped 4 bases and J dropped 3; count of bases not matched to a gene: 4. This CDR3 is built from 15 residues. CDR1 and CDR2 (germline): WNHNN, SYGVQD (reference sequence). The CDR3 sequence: CASSVTGGNYNEQFF. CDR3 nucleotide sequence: TGCGCCAGCAGTGTGACAGGGGGAAACTACAATGAGCAGTTCTTC.